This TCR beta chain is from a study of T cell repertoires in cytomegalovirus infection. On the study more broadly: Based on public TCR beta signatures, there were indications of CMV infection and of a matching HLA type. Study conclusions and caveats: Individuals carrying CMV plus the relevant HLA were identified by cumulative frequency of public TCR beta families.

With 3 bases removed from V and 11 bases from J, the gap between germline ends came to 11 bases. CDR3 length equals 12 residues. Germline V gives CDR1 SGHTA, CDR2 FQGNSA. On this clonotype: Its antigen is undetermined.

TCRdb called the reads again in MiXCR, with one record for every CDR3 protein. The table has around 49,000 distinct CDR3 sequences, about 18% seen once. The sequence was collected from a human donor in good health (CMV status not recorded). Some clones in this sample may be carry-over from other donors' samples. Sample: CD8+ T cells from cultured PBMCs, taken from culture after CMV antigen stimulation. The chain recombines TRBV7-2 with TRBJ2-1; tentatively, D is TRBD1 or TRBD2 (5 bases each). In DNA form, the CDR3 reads TGTGCCAGCAGCTTCAAACCGGGACAGCAGTTCTTC. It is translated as CASSFKPGQQFF. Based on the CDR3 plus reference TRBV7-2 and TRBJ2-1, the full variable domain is GAGVSQSPSNKVTEKGKDVELRCDPISGHTALYWYRQSLGQGLEFLIYFQGNSAPDKSGLPSDRFSAERTGGSVSTLTIQRTQQEDSAVYLCASSFKPGQQFFGPGTRLTVL.